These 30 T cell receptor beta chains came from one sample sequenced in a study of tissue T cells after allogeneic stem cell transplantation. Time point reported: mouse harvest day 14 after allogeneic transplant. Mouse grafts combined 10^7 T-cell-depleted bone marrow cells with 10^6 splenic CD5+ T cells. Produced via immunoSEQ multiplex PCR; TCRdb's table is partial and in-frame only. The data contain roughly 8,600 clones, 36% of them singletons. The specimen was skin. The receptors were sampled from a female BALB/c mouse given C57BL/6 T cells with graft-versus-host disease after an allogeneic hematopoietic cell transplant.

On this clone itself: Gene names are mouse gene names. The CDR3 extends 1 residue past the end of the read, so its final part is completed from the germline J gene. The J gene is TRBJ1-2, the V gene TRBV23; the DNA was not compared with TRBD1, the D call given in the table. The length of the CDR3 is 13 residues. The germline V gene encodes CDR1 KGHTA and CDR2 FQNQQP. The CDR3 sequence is CSSSPGARSDYTF. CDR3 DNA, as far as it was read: TGCTCCAGCAGTCCAGGGGCCAGGTCCGACTACACC.

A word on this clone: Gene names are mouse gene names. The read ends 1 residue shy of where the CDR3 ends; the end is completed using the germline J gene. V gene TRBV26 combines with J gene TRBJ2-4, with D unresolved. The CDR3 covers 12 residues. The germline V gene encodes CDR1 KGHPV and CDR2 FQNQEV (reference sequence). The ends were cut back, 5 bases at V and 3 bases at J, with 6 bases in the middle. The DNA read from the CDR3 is TGTGCCAGCAGTTTACAGCAAAACACCTTGTAC. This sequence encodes CASSLQQNTLY. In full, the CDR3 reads CASSLQQNTLYF.

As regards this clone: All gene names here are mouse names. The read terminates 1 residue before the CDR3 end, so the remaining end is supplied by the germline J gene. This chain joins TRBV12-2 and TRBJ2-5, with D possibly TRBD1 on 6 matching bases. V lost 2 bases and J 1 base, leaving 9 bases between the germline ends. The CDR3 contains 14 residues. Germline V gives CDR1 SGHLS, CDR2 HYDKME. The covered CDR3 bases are TGTGCCAGCTCTCCGACAGGAGACCAAGACACCCAGTAC. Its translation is CASSPTGDQDTQY. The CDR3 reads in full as CASSPTGDQDTQYF.

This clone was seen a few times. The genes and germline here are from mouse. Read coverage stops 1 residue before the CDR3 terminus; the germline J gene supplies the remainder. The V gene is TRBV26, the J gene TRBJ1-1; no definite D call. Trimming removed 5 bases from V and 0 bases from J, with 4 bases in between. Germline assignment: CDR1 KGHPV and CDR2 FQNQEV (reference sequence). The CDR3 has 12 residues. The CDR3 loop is CASSTANTEVFF. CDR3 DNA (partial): TGTGCCAGCAGTACGGCAAACACAGAAGTCTTC. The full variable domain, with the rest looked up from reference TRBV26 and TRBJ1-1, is NSKVIQTPRYLVKGQGQKAKMRCIPEKGHPVVFWYQQNKNNEFKFLINFQNQEVLQQIDMTEKRFSAECPSNSPCSLEIQSSEAGDSALYLCASSTANTEVFFGKGTRLTVV.

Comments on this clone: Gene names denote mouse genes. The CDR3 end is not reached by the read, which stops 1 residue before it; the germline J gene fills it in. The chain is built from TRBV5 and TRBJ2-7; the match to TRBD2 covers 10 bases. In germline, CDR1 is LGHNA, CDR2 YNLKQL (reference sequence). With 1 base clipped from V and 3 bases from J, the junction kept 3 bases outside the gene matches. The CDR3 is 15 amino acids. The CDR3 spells CASSQVLGGVYEQYF. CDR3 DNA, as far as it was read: TGTGCCAGCAGCCAAGTACTGGGGGGGGTCTATGAACAGTAC.

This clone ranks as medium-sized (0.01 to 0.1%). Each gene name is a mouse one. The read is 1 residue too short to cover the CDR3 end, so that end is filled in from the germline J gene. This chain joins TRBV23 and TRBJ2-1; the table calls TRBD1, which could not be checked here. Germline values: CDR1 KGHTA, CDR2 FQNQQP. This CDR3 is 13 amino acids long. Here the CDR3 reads CSSSRQGYAEQFF. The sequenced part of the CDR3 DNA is TGCTCCAGCAGTCGACAGGGCTATGCTGAGCAGTTC.

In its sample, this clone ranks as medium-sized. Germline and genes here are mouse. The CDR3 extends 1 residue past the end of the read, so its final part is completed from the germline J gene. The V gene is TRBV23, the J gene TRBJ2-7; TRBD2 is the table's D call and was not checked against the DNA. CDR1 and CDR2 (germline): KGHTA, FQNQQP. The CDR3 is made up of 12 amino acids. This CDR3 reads CSSNDWGVEQYF. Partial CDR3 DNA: TGCTCCAGCAACGACTGGGGGGTCGAACAGTAC.

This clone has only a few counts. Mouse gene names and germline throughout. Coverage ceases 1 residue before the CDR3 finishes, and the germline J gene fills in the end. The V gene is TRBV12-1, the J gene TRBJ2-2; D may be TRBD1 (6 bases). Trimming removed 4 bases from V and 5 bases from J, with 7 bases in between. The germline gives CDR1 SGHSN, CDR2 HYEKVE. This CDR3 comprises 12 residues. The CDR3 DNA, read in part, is TGTGCCAGCTCCCAGGGGACCGGGCAGCTCTAC. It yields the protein CASSQGTGQLY. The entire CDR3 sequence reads CASSQGTGQLYF.

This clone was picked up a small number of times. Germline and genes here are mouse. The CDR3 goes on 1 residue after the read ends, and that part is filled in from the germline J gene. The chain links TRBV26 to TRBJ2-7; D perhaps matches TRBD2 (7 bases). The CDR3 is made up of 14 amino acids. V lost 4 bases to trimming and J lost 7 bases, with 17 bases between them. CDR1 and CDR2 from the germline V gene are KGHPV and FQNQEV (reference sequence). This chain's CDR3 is CASSRLGAPREQYF. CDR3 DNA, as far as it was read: TGTGCCAGCAGTCGTCTGGGGGCGCCTCGGGAACAGTAC.

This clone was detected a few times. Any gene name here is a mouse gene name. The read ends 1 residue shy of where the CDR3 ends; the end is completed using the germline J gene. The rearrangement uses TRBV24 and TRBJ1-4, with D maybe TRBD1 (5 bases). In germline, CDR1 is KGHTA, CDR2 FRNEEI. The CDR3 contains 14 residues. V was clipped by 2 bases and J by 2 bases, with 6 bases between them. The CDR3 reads CASSLGGSNERLFF. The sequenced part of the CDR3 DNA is TGTGCCAGCAGTCTGGGGGGATCCAACGAAAGATTATTT.

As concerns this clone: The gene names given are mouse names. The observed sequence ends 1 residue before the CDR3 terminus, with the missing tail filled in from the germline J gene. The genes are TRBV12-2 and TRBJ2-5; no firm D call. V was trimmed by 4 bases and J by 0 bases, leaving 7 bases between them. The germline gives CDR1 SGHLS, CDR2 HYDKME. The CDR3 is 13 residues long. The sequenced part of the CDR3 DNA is TGTGCCAGCTCAGGGATTAACCAAGACACCCAGTAC. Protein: CASSGINQDTQY. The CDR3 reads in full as CASSGINQDTQYF.

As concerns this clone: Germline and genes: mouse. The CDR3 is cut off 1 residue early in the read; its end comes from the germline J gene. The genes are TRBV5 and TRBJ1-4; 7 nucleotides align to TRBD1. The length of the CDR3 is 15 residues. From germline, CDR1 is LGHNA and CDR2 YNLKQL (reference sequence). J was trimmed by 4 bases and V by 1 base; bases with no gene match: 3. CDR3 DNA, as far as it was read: TGTGCCAGCAGCCAAGGACAGGGCAACAACGAAAGATTATTT. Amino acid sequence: CASSQGQGNNERLF. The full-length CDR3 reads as CASSQGQGNNERLFF.

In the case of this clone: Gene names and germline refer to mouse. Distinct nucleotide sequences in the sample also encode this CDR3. Partial CDR3 DNA: TGTGCCAGCAGTCTCGGGAGTGCAGAAACGCTGTAT. Amino acids: CASSLGSAETLY. The whole CDR3 protein is CASSLGSAETLYF. The V call is TRBV26, the J call TRBJ2-3; D gene ambiguous. The missing CDR3 end, 1 residue past where the read stops, is filled in from the germline J gene. There are 13 residues in the CDR3. V lost 3 bases to trimming and J lost 0 bases, with 4 bases between them. CDR1 is KGHPV, CDR2 FQNQEV, per germline (reference sequence).

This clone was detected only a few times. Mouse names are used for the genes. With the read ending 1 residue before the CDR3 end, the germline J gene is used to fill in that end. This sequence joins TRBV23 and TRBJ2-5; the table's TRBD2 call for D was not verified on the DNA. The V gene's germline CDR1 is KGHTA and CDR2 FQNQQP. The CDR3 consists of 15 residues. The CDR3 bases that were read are TGCTCCAGCAGTCAATTGGGACTGGGCCAAGACACCCAGTAC. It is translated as CSSSQLGLGQDTQY. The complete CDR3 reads CSSSQLGLGQDTQYF.

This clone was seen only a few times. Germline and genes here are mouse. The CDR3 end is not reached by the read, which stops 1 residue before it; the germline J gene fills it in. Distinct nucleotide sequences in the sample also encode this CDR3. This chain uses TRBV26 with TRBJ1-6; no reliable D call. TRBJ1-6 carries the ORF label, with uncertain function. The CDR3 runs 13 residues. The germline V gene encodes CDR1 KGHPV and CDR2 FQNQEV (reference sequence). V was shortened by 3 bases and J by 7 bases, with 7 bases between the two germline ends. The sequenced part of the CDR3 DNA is TGTGCCAGCAGTCTCCAGGAAAATTCGCCCCTCTAC. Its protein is CASSLQENSPLY. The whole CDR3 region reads CASSLQENSPLYF.

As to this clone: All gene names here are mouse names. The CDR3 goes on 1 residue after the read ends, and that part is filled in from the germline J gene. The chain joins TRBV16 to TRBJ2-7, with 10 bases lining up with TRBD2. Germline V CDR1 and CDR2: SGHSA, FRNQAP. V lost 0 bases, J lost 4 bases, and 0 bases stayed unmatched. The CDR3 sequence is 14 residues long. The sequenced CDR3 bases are TGTGCAAGCAGCTTAGAACTGGGGGGGTATGAACAGTAC. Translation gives CASSLELGGYEQY. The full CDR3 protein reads CASSLELGGYEQYF.

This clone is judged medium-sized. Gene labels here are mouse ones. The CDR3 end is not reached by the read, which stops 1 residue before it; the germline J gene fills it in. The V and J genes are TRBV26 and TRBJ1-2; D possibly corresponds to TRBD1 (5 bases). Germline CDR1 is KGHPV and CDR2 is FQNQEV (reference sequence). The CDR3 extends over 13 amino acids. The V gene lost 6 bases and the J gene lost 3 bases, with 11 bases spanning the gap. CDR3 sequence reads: CASSGRGYSDYTF. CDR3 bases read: TGTGCCAGCAGCGGCCGGGGGTACTCCGACTACACC.

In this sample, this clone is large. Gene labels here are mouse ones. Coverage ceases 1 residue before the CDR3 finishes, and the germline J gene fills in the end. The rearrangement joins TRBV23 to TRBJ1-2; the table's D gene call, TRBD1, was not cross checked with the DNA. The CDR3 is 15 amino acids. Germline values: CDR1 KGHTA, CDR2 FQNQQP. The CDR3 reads CSSSHPGQGNSDYTF. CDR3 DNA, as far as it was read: TGCTCCAGCAGTCACCCAGGACAGGGGAACTCCGACTACACC.

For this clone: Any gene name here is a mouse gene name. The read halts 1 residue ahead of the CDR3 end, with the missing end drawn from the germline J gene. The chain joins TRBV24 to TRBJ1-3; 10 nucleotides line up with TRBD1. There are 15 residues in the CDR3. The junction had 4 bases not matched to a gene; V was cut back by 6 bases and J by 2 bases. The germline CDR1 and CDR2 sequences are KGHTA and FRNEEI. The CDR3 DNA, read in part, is TGTGCCAGCAGGCAGGGACAGGGGACTGGAAATACGCTCTAT. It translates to CASRQGQGTGNTLY. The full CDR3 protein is CASRQGQGTGNTLYF.

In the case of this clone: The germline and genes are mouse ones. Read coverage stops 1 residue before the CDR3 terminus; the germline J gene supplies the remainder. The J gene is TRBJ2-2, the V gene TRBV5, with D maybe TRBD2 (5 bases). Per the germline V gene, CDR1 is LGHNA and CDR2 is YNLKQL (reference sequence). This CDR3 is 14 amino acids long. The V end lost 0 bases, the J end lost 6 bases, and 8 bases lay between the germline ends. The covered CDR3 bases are TGTGCCAGCAGCCAAGATCCTGGGCCCGGGCAGCTCTAC. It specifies CASSQDPGPGQLY. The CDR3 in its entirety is CASSQDPGPGQLYF.

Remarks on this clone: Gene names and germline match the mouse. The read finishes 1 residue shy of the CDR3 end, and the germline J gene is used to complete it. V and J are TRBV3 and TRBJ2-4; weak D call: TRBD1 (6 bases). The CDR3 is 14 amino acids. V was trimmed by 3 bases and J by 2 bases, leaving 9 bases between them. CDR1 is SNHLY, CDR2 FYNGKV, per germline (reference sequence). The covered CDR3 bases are TGTGCCAGCAGCTTCAGGGGTAATCAAAACACCTTGTAC. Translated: CASSFRGNQNTLY. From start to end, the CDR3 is CASSFRGNQNTLYF.

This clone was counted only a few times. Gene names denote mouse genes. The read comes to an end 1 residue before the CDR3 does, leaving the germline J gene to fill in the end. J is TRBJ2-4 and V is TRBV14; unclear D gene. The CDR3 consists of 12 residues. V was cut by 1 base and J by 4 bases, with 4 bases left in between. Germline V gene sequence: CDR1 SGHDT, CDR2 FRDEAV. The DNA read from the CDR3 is TGTGCCAGCAGTTTCGCCAAAAACACCTTGTAC. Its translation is CASSFAKNTLY. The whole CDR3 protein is CASSFAKNTLYF.

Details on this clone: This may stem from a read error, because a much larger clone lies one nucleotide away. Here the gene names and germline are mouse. Incomplete CDR3 DNA: TGTGCCAGCAGTCCGGGACAAAACACAGAAGTCTTC. This translates into CASSPGQNTEVF. The entire CDR3 protein is CASSPGQNTEVFF. The gene calls are TRBV24 and TRBJ1-1; D is perhaps TRBD1 (6 bases). The missing CDR3 end, 1 residue past where the read stops, is filled in from the germline J gene. Between the trimmed V and J ends, which lost 4 bases and 1 base, there was a span of 7 bases. The CDR3 is made up of 13 amino acids. Germline V CDR1 and CDR2: KGHTA, FRNEEI.

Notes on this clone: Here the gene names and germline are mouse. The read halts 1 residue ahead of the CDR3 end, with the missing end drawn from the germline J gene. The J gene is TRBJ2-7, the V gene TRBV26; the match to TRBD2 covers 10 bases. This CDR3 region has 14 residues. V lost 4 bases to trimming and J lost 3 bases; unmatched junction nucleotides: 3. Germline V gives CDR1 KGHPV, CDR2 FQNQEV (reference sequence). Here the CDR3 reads CASSPDWGFYEQYF. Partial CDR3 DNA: TGTGCCAGCAGTCCGGACTGGGGGTTCTATGAACAGTAC.

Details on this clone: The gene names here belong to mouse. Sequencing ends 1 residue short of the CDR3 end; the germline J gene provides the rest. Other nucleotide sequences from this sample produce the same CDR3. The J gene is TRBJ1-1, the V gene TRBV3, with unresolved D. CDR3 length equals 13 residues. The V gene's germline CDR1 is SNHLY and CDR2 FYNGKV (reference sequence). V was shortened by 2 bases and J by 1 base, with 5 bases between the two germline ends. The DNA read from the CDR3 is TGTGCCAGCAGCTTAAGGGTAAACACAGAAGTCTTC. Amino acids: CASSLRVNTEVF. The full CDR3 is CASSLRVNTEVFF. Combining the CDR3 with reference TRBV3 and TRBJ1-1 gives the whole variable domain GPKVLQIPSHQIIDMGQMVTLNCDPVSNHLYFYWYKQILGQQMEFLVNFYNGKVMEKSKLFKDQFSVERPDGSYFTLKIQPTALEDSAVYFCASSLRVNTEVFFGKGTRLTVV.

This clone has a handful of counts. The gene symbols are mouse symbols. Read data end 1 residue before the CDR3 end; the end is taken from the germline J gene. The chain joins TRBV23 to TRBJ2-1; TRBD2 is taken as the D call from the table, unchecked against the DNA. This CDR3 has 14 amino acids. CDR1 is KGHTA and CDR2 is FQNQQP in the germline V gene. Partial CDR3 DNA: TGCTCCAGCAGCCGACTGGGTAACTATGCTGAGCAGTTC. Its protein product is CSSSRLGNYAEQF. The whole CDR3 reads CSSSRLGNYAEQFF.

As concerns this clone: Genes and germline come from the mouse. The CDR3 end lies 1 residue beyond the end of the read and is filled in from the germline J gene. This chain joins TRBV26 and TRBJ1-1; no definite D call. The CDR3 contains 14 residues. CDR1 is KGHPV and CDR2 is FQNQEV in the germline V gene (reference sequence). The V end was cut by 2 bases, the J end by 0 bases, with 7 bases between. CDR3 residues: CASSLVTSNTEVFF. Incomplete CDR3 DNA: TGTGCCAGCAGTCTGGTAACATCAAACACAGAAGTCTTC.

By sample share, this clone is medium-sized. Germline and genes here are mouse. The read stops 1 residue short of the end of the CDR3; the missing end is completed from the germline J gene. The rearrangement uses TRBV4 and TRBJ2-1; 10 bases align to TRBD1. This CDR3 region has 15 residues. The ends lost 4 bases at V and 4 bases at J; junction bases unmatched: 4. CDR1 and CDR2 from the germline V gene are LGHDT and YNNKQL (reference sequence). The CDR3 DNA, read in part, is TGTGCCAGCAGCTCCCGGGGACAGGGGTATGCTGAGCAGTTC. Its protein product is CASSSRGQGYAEQF. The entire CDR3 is CASSSRGQGYAEQFF.

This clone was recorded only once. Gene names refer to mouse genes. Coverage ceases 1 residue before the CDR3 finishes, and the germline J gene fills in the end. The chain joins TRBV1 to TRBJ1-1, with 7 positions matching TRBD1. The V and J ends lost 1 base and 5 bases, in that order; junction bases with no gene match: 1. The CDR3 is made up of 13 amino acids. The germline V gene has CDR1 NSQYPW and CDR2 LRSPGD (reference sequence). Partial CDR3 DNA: TGCACCTGCAGTGCAGGACAGGGAACAGAAGTCTTC. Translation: CTCSAGQGTEVF. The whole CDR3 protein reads CTCSAGQGTEVFF.

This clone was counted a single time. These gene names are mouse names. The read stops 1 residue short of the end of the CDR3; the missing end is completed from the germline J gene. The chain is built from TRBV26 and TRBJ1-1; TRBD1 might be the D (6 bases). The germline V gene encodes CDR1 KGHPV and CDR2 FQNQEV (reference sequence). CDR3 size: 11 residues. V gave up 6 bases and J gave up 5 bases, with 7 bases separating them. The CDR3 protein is CASRGQTEVFF. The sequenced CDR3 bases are TGTGCCAGCAGGGGACAAACAGAAGTCTTC. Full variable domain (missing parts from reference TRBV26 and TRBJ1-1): NSKVIQTPRYLVKGQGQKAKMRCIPEKGHPVVFWYQQNKNNEFKFLINFQNQEVLQQIDMTEKRFSAECPSNSPCSLEIQSSEAGDSALYLCASRGQTEVFFGKGTRLTVV.